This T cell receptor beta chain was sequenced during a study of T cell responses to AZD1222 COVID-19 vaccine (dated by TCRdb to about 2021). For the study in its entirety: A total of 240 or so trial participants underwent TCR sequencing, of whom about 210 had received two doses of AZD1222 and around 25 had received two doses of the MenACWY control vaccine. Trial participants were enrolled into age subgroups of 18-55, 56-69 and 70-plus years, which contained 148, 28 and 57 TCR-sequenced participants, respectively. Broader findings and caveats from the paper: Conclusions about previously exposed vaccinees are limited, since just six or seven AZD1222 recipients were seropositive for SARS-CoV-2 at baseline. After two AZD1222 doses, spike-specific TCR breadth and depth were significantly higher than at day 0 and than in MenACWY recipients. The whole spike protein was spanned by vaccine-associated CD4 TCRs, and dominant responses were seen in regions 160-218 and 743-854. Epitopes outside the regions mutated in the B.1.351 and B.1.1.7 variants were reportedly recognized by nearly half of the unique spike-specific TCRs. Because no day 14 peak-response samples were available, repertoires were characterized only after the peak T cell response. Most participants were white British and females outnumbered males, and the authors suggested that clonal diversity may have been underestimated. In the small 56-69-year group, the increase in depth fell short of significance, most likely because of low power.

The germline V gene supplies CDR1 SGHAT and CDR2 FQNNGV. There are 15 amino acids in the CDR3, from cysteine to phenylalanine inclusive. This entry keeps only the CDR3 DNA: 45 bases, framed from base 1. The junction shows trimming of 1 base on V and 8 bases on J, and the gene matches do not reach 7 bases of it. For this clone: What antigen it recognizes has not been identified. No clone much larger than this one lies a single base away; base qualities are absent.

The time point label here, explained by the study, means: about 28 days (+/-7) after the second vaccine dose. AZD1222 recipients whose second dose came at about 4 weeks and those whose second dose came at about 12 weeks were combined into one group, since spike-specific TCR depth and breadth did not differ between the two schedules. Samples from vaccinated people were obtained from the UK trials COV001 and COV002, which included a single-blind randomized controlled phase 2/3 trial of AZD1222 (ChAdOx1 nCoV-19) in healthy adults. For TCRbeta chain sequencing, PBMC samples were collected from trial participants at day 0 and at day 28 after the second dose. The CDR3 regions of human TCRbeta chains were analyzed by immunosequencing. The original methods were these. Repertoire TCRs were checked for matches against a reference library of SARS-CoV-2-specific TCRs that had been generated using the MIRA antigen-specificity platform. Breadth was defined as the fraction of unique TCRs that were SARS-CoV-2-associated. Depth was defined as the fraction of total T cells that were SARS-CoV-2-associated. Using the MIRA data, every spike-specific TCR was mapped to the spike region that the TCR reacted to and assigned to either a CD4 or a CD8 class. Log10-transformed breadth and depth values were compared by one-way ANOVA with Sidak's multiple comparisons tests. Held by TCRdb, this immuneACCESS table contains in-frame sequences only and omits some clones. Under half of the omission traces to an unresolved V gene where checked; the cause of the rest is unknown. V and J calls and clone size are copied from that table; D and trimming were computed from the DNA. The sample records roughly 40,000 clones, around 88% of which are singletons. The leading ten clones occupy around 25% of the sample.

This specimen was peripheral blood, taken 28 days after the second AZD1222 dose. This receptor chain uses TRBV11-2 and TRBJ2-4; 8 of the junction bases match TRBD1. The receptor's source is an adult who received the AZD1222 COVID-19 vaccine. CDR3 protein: CASSLVAGGRDIQYF. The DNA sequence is TGTGCCAGCAGCTTAGTTGCAGGGGGCAGAGACATTCAGTACTTC. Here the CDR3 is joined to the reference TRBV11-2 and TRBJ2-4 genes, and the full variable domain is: EAGVAQSPRYKIIEKRQSVAFWCNPISGHATLYWYQQILGQGPKLLIQFQNNGVVDDSQLPKDRFSAERLKGVDSTLKIQPAKLEDSAVYLCASSLVAGGRDIQYFGAGTRLSVL.